This entry lists 14 T cell receptor beta chains sequenced from one sample in a study of control samples from healthy donors and cancer patients. Profiled with immunoSEQ multiplex PCR; TCRdb holds only in-frame clones, not every one. Here the sample spans about 120,000 clones, roughly 90% being singletons. Sequencing was done on a sample of blood. The origin of the receptors is a woman between 18 and 29 years old in good health.

The genes are TRBV28 and TRBJ2-5, with D uncertain. V gave up 5 bases and J gave up 1 base, with 14 bases separating them. This CDR3 has 15 residues. Germline values: CDR1 MDHEN, CDR2 SYDVKM. CDR3 loop: CASSDHTVSQETQYF. In DNA form, the CDR3 reads TGTGCCAGCAGTGACCACACCGTTTCCCAAGAGACCCAGTACTTC.

The gene calls are TRBV28 and TRBJ2-1; no firm D call. This CDR3 is 11 amino acids long. Germline CDR1 and CDR2: MDHEN and SYDVKM. Trimming removed 9 bases from V and 7 bases from J, with 10 bases in between. The CDR3 reads CARAPVNEQFF. Written as DNA, the CDR3 is TGTGCCAGAGCCCCGGTGAATGAGCAGTTCTTC.

The chain recombines TRBV14 with TRBJ2-5; the D is unclear. Germline V lookup: CDR1 SGHDN, CDR2 FVKESK. V was cut by 4 bases and J by 5 bases, with 5 bases left in between. The CDR3 extends over 11 amino acids. The CDR3 is CASSRTETQYF. The CDR3 DNA is TGTGCCAGCAGCCGGACGGAGACCCAGTACTTC.

The chain is built from TRBV27 and TRBJ2-7; 13 nucleotides match TRBD2. This CDR3 is 14 amino acids long. Trimming cost V 2 bases and J 13 bases; bases outside gene matches: 8. Per germline, CDR1 MNHEY and CDR2 SMNVEV (reference sequence). DNA for the CDR3: TGTGCCAGCAGTTTAAGTCAAACTAGCGGGAGGGCCTACTTC. Residues: CASSLSQTSGRAYF.

This rearrangement joins TRBV7-3 to TRBJ2-2, with 9 bases that match TRBD2. With 5 bases clipped from V and 0 bases from J, the junction kept 7 bases outside the gene matches. CDR3 size: 17 residues. Germline CDR1 SGHTA, CDR2 FQGTGA. DNA for the CDR3: TGTGCCAGCAGCAAAGCGGGGGGAATTTCGAACACCGGGGAGCTGTTTTTT. Its protein product is CASSKAGGISNTGELFF.

The chain couples TRBV6-5 to TRBJ2-3, with unresolved D. CDR3 length: 15 residues. V dropped 5 bases and J dropped 2 bases, with 14 bases sitting between them. Germline CDR1 MNHEY, CDR2 SVGAGI. The CDR3: CASSPGQGHTDTQYF. The CDR3 DNA reads as TGTGCCAGCAGTCCGGGCCAAGGGCACACAGATACGCAGTATTTT.

The V gene is TRBV6-2 or TRBV6-3, the J gene TRBJ1-3; D is uncertain. The CDR3 loop spans 13 amino acids. Germline loops: CDR1 MNHEY, CDR2 SVGEGT. Trimming removed 5 bases from V and 7 bases from J, with 12 bases in between. CDR3 bases: TGTGCCAGCAGTCCCTCTCCTCGGAACACCATATATTTT. Its translation: CASSPSPRNTIYF.

This clone was recorded at least ten times. The CDR3 loop reads CASSLRASGFDEQFF. Here the CDR3 DNA reads TGCGCCAGCAGCTTGCGGGCTAGCGGGTTCGATGAGCAGTTCTTC. The rearrangement uses TRBV5-1 and TRBJ2-1, with TRBD2 matching over 8 bases. Germline trimming cut 1 base from V and 8 bases from J; bases unmatched to any gene: 8. From germline, CDR1 is SGHRS and CDR2 YFSETQ. This CDR3 is built from 15 residues.

The V gene is TRBV28, the J gene TRBJ1-2; the D gene is possibly TRBD1 (5 bases). Trimming took 7 bases from V and 4 from J, leaving 10 bases between them. There are 12 residues in the CDR3. The germline V gene has CDR1 MDHEN and CDR2 SYDVKM. The CDR3 coding sequence is TGTGCCAGCAAATCAGGGAGCTATGGCTACACCTTC. It yields the protein CASKSGSYGYTF.

The table lists this clone with a count of one. V usage is TRBV4-3 and J usage is TRBJ1-3; 9 bases are a match to TRBD1. Per the germline V gene, CDR1 is LGHNA and CDR2 is YSLEER. There are 17 residues in the CDR3. J lost 4 bases, V lost 4 bases, and 11 bases had no gene match. The chain's CDR3 is CASSLEGQGWQGNTIYF. In DNA, the CDR3 is TGCGCCAGCAGCCTAGAAGGACAGGGGTGGCAAGGAAACACCATATATTTT.

The chain carries TRBV29-1 and TRBJ1-1, with 7 bases identical to TRBD1. J gave up 3 bases and V 7 bases, and 8 bases lay outside the gene matches. There are 13 residues in the CDR3. The V gene's germline CDR1 is SQVTM and CDR2 ANQGSEA. CDR3 nucleotide sequence: TGCAGCGCATCGGACAGGACCTACACTGAAGCTTTCTTT. Protein product: CSASDRTYTEAFF.

This clone is labeled as medium-sized (0.01 to 0.1%). This chain joins TRBV7-7 and TRBJ1-6; 12 nucleotides line up with TRBD1. The CDR3 runs to 18 residues. Germline CDR1 is SSHAT and CDR2 is FNYEAQ (reference sequence). V lost 4 bases, J lost 9 bases, and 13 bases stayed unmatched. The CDR3 spells CASSWRDRGQRRGSPLHF. CDR3 nucleotides: TGTGCCAGCAGCTGGAGGGACAGGGGGCAACGAAGAGGTTCACCCCTCCACTTT.

This clone was seen only a few times. The rearrangement joins TRBV3-1 (or the pseudogene TRBV3-2) to TRBJ2-5; TRBD1 might be the D (5 bases). Trimming stripped 1 base from V and 1 base from J, with 16 bases between. The CDR3 sequence is 17 residues long. In germline, CDR1 is LGHDT, CDR2 YNNKEL (reference sequence). CDR3 in amino acids: CASSQGPGKDTQETQYF. Written as DNA, the CDR3 is TGTGCCAGCAGCCAAGGCCCAGGAAAGGACACCCAAGAGACCCAGTACTTC.

CDR3: CASSNSLGANYGYTF. DNA for the CDR3: TGTGCCAGCAGCAATAGTCTGGGGGCTAACTATGGCTACACCTTC. This chain joins TRBV7-6 and TRBJ1-2; a weak D match, TRBD1 (5 bases). Germline V gene lookup returns CDR1 SGHVS and CDR2 FNYEAQ. The germline V and J ends were trimmed by 5 bases and 0 bases, with 13 bases remaining between them. The CDR3 loop spans 15 amino acids.